This TCR beta chain stems from a study of cytomegalovirus exposure and HLA in healthy donors. Broader study findings: A few CMV-associated chains were confirmed in vitro to be specific for CMV antigens.

Libraries were prepared by immunoSEQ multiplex PCR; TCRdb keeps only in-frame clonotypes and omits some of them. Of about 160,000 clones in the sample, just under 90% are singletons; the top ten hold around a tenth. Donors were drawn from the roughly 130-subject validation cohort, separate from the approximately 680-subject first cohort. The germline V gene encodes CDR1 PRHDT and CDR2 FYEKMQ (reference sequence). CDR3 length: 16 amino acids. The V and J ends lost 3 bases and 0 bases respectively, with 14 bases between them. On this clone itself: Its specificity is unknown.

Sequencing input: PBMCs. The chain employs TRBV13 and TRBJ1-1, with D tentatively TRBD1 (5 bases). The sequence was obtained from a woman aged 18-30 years in good health and CMV-seropositive. The CDR3 spells CASSFRQKLMNTEAFF. The CDR3 coding sequence is TGTGCCAGCAGCTTTCGACAGAAATTAATGAACACTGAAGCTTTCTTT.